This TCR beta chain was profiled in a study of cytomegalovirus exposure and HLA in healthy donors. As for the study in general: Early released data had roughly 81 million unique TCRs, all coming from HLA-typed donors. Of around 400 genotyped donors, roughly 81% grouped in the Caucasian-associated ancestry cluster.

V dropped 3 bases and J dropped 12; count of bases not matched to a gene: 2. Germline CDR1 SGHDT, CDR2 YYEEEE. This CDR3 contains 11 residues. 60 Vbeta and 13 Jbeta primers were used in PCR. The assay was immunoSEQ multiplex PCR, and TCRdb's table has in-frame clones only and misses some. Among around 150,000 clones listed, around 79% were seen once. This clone appeared a few times. Material for sequencing was PBMCs. The J gene is TRBJ2-4, the V gene TRBV5-6; 8 bases map to TRBD2. This receptor was obtained from a woman aged 45 to 65 in good health and CMV-seropositive. Written as DNA, the CDR3 is TGTGCCAGCAGCTCCGGGACTAGTCAGTACTTC. Its protein product is CASSSGTSQYF. The variable domain in full, completed from reference TRBV5-6 and TRBJ2-4, reads DAGVTQSPTHLIKTRGQQVTLRCSPKSGHDTVSWYQQALGQGPQFIFQYYEEEERQRGNFPDRFSGHQFPNYSSELNVNALLLGDSALYLCASSSGTSQYFGAGTRLSVL.